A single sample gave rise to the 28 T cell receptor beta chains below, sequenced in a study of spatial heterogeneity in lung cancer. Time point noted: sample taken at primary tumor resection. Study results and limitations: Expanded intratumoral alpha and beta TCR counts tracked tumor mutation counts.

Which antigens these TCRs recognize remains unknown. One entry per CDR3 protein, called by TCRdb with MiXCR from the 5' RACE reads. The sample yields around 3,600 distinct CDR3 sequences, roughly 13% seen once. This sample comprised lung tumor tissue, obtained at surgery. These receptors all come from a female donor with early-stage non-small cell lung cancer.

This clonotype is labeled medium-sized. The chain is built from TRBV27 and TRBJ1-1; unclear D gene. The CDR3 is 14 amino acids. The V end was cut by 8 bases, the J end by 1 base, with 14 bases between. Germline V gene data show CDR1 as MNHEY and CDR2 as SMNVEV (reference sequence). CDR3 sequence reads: CASGTVLGNTEAFF. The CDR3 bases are TGTGCCAGCGGAACCGTCCTGGGGAACACTGAAGCTTTCTTT.

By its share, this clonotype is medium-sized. CDR3 in amino acids: CASSLSAREQFF. The CDR3 nucleotides read TGCGCCAGCAGCTTGTCAGCGCGTGAGCAGTTCTTC. The chain links TRBV5-1 to TRBJ2-1; D is undetermined. V was shortened by 1 base and J by 9 bases, with 8 bases between the two germline ends. The CDR3 is made up of 12 amino acids. Germline assignment: CDR1 SGHRS and CDR2 YFSETQ.

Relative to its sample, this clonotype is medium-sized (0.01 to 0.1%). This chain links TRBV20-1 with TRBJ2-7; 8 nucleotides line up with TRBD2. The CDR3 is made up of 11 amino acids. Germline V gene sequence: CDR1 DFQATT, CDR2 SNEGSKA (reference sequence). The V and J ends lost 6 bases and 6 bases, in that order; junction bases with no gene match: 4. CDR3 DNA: TGCAGTGCGCAGCGGGAGAGCGAGCAGTACTTC. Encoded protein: CSAQRESEQYF.

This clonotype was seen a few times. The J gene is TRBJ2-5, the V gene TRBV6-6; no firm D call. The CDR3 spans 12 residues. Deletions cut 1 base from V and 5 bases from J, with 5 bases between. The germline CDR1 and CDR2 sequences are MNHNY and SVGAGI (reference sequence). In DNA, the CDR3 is TGTGCCAGCAGTTACTTCCGGGAGACCCAGTACTTC. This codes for CASSYFRETQYF.

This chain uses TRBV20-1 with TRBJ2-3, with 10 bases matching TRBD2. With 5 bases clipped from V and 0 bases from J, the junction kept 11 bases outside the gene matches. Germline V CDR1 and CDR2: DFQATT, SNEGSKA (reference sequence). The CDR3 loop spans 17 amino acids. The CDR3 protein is CSAPSGSGRYSTDTQYF. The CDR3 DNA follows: TGCAGTGCTCCCTCGGGTAGCGGGAGGTATAGCACAGATACGCAGTATTTT.

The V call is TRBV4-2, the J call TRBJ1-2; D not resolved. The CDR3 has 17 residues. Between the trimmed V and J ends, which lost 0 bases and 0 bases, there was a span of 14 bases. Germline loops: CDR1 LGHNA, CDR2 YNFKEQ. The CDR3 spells CASSQEVEAGANYGYTF. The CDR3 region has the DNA TGTGCCAGCAGCCAAGAAGTAGAGGCAGGAGCTAACTATGGCTACACCTTC.

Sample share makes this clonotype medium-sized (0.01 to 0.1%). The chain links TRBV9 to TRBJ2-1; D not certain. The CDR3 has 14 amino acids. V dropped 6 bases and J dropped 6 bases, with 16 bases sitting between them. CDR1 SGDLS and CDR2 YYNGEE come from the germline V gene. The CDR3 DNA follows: TGTGCCAGCACCCCCGGGCCCCAGATCAATGAGCAGTTCTTC. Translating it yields CASTPGPQINEQFF.

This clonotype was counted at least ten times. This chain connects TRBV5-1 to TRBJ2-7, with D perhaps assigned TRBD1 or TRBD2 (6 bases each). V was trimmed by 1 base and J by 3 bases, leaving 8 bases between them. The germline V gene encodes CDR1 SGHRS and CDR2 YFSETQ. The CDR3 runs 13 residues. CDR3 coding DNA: TGCGCCAGCAGCTTGAGGGGGGACTACGAGCAGTACTTC. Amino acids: CASSLRGDYEQYF.

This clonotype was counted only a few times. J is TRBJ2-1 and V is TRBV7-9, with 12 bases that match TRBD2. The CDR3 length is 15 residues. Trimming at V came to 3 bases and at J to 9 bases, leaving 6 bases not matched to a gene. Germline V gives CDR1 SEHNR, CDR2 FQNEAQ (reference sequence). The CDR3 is CASSFSSGRAGEQFF. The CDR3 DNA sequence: TGTGCCAGCAGCTTCTCTAGCGGGAGGGCCGGTGAGCAGTTCTTC.

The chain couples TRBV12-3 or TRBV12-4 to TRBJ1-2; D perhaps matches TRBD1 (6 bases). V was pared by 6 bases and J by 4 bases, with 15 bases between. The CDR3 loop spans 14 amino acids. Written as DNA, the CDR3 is TGTGCCAGCAGGCAGGGGTTAGCAGGCTATGGCTACACCTTC. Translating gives CASRQGLAGYGYTF.

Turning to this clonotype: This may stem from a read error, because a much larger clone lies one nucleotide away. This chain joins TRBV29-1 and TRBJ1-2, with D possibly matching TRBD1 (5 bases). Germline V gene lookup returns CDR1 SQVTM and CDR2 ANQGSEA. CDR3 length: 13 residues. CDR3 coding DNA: TGCAGCGCCCTGACCGGGACGGACTATAGCTACACCTTC. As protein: CSALTGTDYSYTF.

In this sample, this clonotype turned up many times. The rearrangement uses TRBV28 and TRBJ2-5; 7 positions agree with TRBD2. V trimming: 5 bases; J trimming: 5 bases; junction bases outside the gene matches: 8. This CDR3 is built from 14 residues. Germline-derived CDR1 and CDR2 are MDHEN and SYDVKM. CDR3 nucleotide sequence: TGTGCCAGCAGTCCCGACTGGGGAGGGGAGACCCAGTACTTC. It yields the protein CASSPDWGGETQYF.

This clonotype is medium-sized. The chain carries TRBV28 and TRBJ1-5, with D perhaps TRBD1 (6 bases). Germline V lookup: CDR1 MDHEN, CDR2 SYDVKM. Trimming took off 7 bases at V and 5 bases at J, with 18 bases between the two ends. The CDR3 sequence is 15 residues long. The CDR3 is CASTKGGWRDQPQHF. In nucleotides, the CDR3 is TGTGCCAGCACCAAGGGGGGGTGGAGGGATCAGCCCCAGCATTTT.

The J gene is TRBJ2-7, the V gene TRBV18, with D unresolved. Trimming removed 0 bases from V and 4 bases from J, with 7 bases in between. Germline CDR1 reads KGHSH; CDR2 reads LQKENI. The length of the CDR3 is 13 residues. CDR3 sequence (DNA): TGTGCCAGCTCACCACCGATAGCATACGAGCAGTACTTC. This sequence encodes CASSPPIAYEQYF.

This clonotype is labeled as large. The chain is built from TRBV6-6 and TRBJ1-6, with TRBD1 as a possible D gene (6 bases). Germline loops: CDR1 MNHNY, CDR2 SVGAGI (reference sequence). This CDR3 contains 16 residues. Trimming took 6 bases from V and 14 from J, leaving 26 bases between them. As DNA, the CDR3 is TGTGCCAGCAGCCTAGGGACACCCCGGGGAAGGACAGCCCTCCACTTT. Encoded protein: CASSLGTPRGRTALHF.

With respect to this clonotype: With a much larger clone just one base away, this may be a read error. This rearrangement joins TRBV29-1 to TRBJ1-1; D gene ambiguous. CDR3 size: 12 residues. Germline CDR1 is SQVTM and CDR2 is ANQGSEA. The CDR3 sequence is CSVTGLNTVAFF. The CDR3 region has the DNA TGCAGCGTTACCGGACTGAACACTGTAGCTTTCTTT.

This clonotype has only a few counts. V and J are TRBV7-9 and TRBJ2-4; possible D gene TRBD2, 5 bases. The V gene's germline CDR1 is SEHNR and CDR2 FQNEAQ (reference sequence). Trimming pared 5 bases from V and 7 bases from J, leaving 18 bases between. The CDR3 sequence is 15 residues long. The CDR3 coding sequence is TGTGCCAGCAGCCTTTCGTATCGGGAAGAGAACATTCAGTACTTC. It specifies CASSLSYREENIQYF.

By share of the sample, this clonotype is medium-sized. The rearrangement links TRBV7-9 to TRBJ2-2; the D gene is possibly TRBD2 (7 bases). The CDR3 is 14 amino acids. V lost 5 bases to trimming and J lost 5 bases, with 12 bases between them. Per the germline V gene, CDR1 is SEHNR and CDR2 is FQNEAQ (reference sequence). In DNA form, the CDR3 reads TGTGCCAGCAGCCGGGGGGCCACAACCGGGGAGCTGTTTTTT. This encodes CASSRGATTGELFF.

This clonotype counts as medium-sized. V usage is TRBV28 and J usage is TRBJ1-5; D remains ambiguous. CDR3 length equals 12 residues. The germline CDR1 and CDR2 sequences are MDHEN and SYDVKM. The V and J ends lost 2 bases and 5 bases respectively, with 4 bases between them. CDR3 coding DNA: TGTGCCAGCAGTTTACTATATCAGCCCCAGCATTTT. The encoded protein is CASSLLYQPQHF.

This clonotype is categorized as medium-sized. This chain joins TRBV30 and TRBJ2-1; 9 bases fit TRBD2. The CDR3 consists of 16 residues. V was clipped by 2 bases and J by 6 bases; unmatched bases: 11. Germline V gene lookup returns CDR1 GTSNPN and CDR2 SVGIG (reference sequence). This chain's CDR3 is CAWSPRSGLASNEQFF. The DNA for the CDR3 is TGTGCCTGGAGTCCACGGTCGGGACTAGCTTCCAATGAGCAGTTCTTC.

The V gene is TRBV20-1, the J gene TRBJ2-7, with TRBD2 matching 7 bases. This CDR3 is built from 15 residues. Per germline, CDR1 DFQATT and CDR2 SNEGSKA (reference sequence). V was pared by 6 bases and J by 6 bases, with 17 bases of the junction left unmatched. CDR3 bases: TGCAGTGCCCCAAAAGCGGGAAATGTTGCGAGCGAGCAGTACTTC. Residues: CSAPKAGNVASEQYF.

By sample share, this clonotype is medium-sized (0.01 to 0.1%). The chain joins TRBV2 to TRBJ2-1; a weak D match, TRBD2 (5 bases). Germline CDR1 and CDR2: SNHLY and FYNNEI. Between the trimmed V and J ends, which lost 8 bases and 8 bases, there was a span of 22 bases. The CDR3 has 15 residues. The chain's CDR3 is CASREGAGGSHEQFF. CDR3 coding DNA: TGTGCCAGCCGAGAGGGCGCCGGAGGCTCGCATGAGCAGTTCTTC. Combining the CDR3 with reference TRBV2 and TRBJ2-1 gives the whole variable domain EPEVTQTPSHQVTQMGQEVILRCVPISNHLYFYWYRQILGQKVEFLVSFYNNEISEKSEIFDDQFSVERPDGSNFTLKIRSTKLEDSAMYFCASREGAGGSHEQFFGPGTRLTVL.

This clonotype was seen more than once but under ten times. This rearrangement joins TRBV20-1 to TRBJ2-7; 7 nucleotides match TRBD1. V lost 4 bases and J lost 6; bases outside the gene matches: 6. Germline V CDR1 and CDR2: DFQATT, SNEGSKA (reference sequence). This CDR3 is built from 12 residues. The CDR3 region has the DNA TGCAGTGCTACCGTCACAGGGGCCGAGCAGTACTTC. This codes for CSATVTGAEQYF.

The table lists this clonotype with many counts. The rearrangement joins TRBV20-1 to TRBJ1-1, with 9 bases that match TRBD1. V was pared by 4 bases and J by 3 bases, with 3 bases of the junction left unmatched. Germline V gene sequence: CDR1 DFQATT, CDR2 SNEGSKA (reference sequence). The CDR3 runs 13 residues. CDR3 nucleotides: TGCAGTGCTATCCGGGACAGGGACACTGAAGCTTTCTTT. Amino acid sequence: CSAIRDRDTEAFF.

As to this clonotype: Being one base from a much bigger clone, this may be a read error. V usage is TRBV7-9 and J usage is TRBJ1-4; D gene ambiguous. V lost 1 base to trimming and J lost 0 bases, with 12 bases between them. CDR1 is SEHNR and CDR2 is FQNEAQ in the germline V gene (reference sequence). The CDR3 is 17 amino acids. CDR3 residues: CASSLESRPSTNEKLFF. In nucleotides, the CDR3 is TGTGCCAGCAGCTTAGAATCGCGGCCCTCAACTAATGAAAAACTGTTTTTT.

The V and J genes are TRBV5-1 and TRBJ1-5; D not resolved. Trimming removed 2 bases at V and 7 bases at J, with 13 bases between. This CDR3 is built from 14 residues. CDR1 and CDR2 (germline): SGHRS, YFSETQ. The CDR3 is CASSLGGRGQPQHF. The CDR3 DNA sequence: TGCGCCAGCAGCTTAGGAGGGCGCGGGCAGCCCCAGCATTTT.

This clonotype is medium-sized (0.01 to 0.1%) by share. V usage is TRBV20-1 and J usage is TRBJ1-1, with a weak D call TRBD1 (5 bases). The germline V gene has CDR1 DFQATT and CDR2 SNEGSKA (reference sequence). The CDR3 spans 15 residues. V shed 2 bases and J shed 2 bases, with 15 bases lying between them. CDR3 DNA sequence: TGCAGTGCTAGATCCCCCCGTAGGGGAAACACTGAAGCTTTCTTT. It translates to CSARSPRRGNTEAFF.

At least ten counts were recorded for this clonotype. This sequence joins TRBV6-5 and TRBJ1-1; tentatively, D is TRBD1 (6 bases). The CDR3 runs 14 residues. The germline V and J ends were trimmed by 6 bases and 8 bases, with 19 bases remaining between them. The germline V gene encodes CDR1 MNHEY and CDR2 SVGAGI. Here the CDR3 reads CASSGTKRTDEAFF. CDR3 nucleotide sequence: TGTGCCAGCAGCGGGACCAAGAGGACAGACGAAGCTTTCTTT.